The 26 T cell receptor beta chains reported below all come from one sample, sequenced in a study of T cells after yellow fever vaccination. TCRdb reprocessed the 5' RACE reads via MiXCR and lists one record per CDR3 protein. The profile shows around 250,000 distinct CDR3 sequences, roughly 5% of them singletons. Sequencing was performed on CD4+ T cells sorted from PBMCs, taken on the day of the yellow fever booster vaccination. These receptors all come from a man aged 18-30 years who received the YFV17D yellow fever vaccine.

V gene TRBV6-2 or TRBV6-3 combines with J gene TRBJ2-2, with 7 bases aligning to TRBD1. With 0 bases clipped from V and 1 base from J, the junction kept 2 bases outside the gene matches. This CDR3 has 16 residues. Germline V gene lookup returns CDR1 MNHEY and CDR2 SVGEGT. CDR3 residues: CASSYSRTGNTGELFF. The CDR3 coding sequence is TGTGCCAGCAGTTACTCGCGGACAGGGAACACCGGGGAGCTGTTTTTT.

The chain is built from TRBV27 and TRBJ1-5; unclear D gene. The CDR3 consists of 14 residues. V was clipped by 5 bases and J by 6 bases, with 14 bases between them. Germline V lookup: CDR1 MNHEY, CDR2 SMNVEV (reference sequence). The CDR3 is CASSPAPMVQPQHF. In DNA, the CDR3 is TGTGCCAGCAGTCCCGCCCCGATGGTTCAGCCCCAGCATTTT.

This clonotype has a count of ten or more. The chain recombines TRBV9 with TRBJ1-1; D remains ambiguous. The CDR3 runs to 13 residues. CDR1 and CDR2 from the germline V gene are SGDLS and YYNGEE. Trimming left V 0 bases short and J 4 bases short, with 7 bases between. The CDR3 nucleotides are TGTGCCAGCAGCGTAGAGTCCAGCACTGAAGCTTTCTTT. Translated: CASSVESSTEAFF.

This clonotype was recorded many times. The V call is TRBV5-5, the J call TRBJ2-5, with D maybe TRBD2 (6 bases). Looked up from germline, CDR1 is SGHKS and CDR2 is YYEKEE (reference sequence). This CDR3 contains 15 residues. Trimming removed 0 bases from V and 6 bases from J, with 15 bases in between. The CDR3 sequence is CASSLDLGLGKTQYF. The CDR3 nucleotides are TGTGCCAGCAGCTTGGATTTGGGACTGGGCAAGACCCAGTACTTC.

Only a few counts were recorded for this clonotype. J is TRBJ2-1 and V is TRBV6-5; D might be TRBD1 (5 bases). The V and J ends lost 5 bases and 3 bases respectively, with 11 bases between them. From germline, CDR1 is MNHEY and CDR2 SVGAGI. There are 14 residues in the CDR3. The DNA of the CDR3 is TGTGCCAGCAGTCCGGACACCGACTACAATGAGCAGTTCTTC. It specifies CASSPDTDYNEQFF.

This chain links TRBV18 with TRBJ1-5; D is unresolved. V lost 5 bases, J lost 4 bases, and 9 bases lay in between. Per germline, CDR1 KGHSH and CDR2 LQKENI. CDR3 length: 13 residues. For the CDR3, the DNA is TGTGCCAGCTCAAAAGAAGGAAATCAGCCCCAGCATTTT. Translation: CASSKEGNQPQHF. Combining the CDR3 with reference TRBV18 and TRBJ1-5 gives the whole variable domain NAGVMQNPRHLVRRRGQEARLRCSPMKGHSHVYWYRQLPEEGLKFMVYLQKENIIDESGMPKERFSAEFPKEGPSILRIQQVVRGDSAAYFCASSKEGNQPQHFGDGTRLSIL.

This clonotype was seen repeatedly, ten times or more. The chain joins TRBV5-6 to TRBJ2-3, with D unclear. The V gene lost 1 base and the J gene lost 5 bases, with 5 bases spanning the gap. CDR1 and CDR2 from the germline V gene are SGHDT and YYEEEE. This CDR3 spans 12 amino acids. The CDR3 region is CASSLFVDTQYF. CDR3 nucleotides: TGTGCCAGCAGCTTGTTTGTAGATACGCAGTATTTT.

This clonotype was counted at least ten times. J is TRBJ2-7 and V is TRBV5-6, with D perhaps TRBD2 (5 bases). V dropped 2 bases and J dropped 2 bases, with 11 bases sitting between them. Germline V gene data show CDR1 as SGHDT and CDR2 as YYEEEE. The CDR3 has 14 amino acids. CDR3 loop: CASSLERETYEQYF. The CDR3 DNA is TGTGCCAGCAGCTTAGAGAGGGAAACCTACGAGCAGTACTTC.

The chain links TRBV5-1 to TRBJ2-6; D might be TRBD1 (6 bases). This CDR3 is built from 16 residues. Trimming took 4 bases from V and 2 from J, leaving 13 bases between them. Germline V lookup: CDR1 SGHRS, CDR2 YFSETQ. CDR3 nucleotides: TGCGCCAGCAGCACAGGGTACCCCCCTGGGGCCAACGTCCTGACTTTC. Residues: CASSTGYPPGANVLTF.

The rearrangement links TRBV20-1 to TRBJ1-1; no clear D. The CDR3 covers 12 residues. The germline gives CDR1 DFQATT, CDR2 SNEGSKA (reference sequence). V dropped 3 bases and J dropped 3 bases, with 8 bases sitting between them. CDR3 region: CSARAQDTEAFF. CDR3 nucleotides: TGCAGTGCTAGGGCCCAGGACACTGAAGCTTTCTTT.

There are a few counts of this clonotype. This chain joins TRBV11-1 and TRBJ2-5; D is perhaps TRBD1 (5 bases). The V end was cut by 5 bases, the J end by 2 bases, with 9 bases between. Germline-derived CDR1 and CDR2 are SGHAT and FQDESV (reference sequence). This CDR3 spans 13 amino acids. CDR3 in DNA: TGTGCCAGCAGCCCAGGGCTGCAAGAGACCCAGTACTTC. Amino acid sequence: CASSPGLQETQYF.

V and J are TRBV6-2 or TRBV6-3 and TRBJ2-7; D call uncertain. The germline V gene encodes CDR1 MNHEY and CDR2 SVGEGT. Deletions cut 1 base from V and 4 bases from J, with 5 bases between. This CDR3 has 12 residues. The CDR3 reads CASSYFRYEQYF. CDR3 bases: TGTGCCAGCAGTTACTTCCGATACGAGCAGTACTTC.

The chain links TRBV12-3 or TRBV12-4 to TRBJ1-1; D possibly corresponds to TRBD1 (5 bases). This CDR3 region has 14 residues. V was cut by 6 bases and J by 4 bases, with 15 bases left in between. CDR3 nucleotide sequence: TGTGCCAGCAGATTACAGGCTTTGGGCACTGAAGCTTTCTTT. Translated, it gives CASRLQALGTEAFF.

This clonotype was seen many times. The chain employs TRBV5-1 and TRBJ2-3; maybe TRBD1 (5 bases). The CDR3 has 15 residues. Germline lookup yields CDR1 SGHRS and CDR2 YFSETQ. The V end lost 6 bases, the J end lost 0 bases, and 14 bases lay between the germline ends. The CDR3 coding sequence is TGCGCCAGCACGGACACGAGAGCTAGCACAGATACGCAGTATTTT. Amino acid sequence: CASTDTRASTDTQYF.

This clonotype appeared a few times. The V call is TRBV5-4, the J call TRBJ1-1, with 9 bases fitting TRBD1. The CDR3 totals 16 residues. With V trimmed by 0 bases and J by 2 bases, 5 bases remained unmatched. Germline CDR1 SGHNT, CDR2 YYREEE (reference sequence). The CDR3 sequence is CASSLGKGQGNTEAFF. CDR3 DNA: TGTGCCAGCAGCTTGGGTAAGGGACAGGGAAACACTGAAGCTTTCTTT.

The chain recombines TRBV5-1 with TRBJ2-3; D call uncertain. The V end lost 2 bases, the J end lost 0 bases, and 10 bases lay between the germline ends. The CDR3 has 15 amino acids. Germline CDR1 SGHRS, CDR2 YFSETQ. CDR3 region: CASSFQEPSTDTQYF. The CDR3 DNA sequence: TGCGCCAGCAGCTTCCAAGAACCTAGCACAGATACGCAGTATTTT.

This clonotype was seen a few times. The V call is TRBV7-2, the J call TRBJ1-5; D might be TRBD1 (5 bases). The CDR3 is 13 residues long. Trimming left V 3 bases short and J 7 bases short, with 10 bases between. Germline assignment: CDR1 SGHTA and CDR2 FQGNSA. This CDR3 reads CASSLGERQPQHF. The CDR3 bases are TGTGCCAGCAGCTTGGGGGAACGCCAGCCCCAGCATTTT. Combining the CDR3 with reference TRBV7-2 and TRBJ1-5 gives the whole variable domain GAGVSQSPSNKVTEKGKDVELRCDPISGHTALYWYRQSLGQGLEFLIYFQGNSAPDKSGLPSDRFSAERTGGSVSTLTIQRTQQEDSAVYLCASSLGERQPQHFGDGTRLSIL.

This clonotype has at least ten counts. CDR3 bases: TGCGCCAGCAGCCAGCAGGGATATGGCTACACCTTC. As protein: CASSQQGYGYTF. The V and J genes are TRBV4-3 and TRBJ1-2; weak D call: TRBD1 (5 bases). Per the germline V gene, CDR1 is LGHNA and CDR2 is YSLEER. The CDR3 contains 12 residues. V lost 3 bases and J 5 bases, leaving 7 bases between the germline ends.

As for this clonotype: This may stem from a read error, because a much larger clone lies one nucleotide away. The V call is TRBV6-5, the J call TRBJ1-1; D might be TRBD1 (5 bases). Deletions cut 5 bases from V and 7 bases from J, with 14 bases between. CDR1 is MNHEY and CDR2 is SVGAGI in the germline V gene. The CDR3 is made up of 13 amino acids. This CDR3 reads CASSRLGTVEAFF. CDR3 DNA sequence: TGTGCCAGCAGTCGACTGGGGACGGTTGAAGCTTTCTTT.

The chain carries TRBV12-3 or TRBV12-4 and TRBJ1-5; D may be TRBD1 (5 bases). CDR3 length: 14 amino acids. The V gene lost 11 bases and the J gene lost 3 bases, with 17 bases spanning the gap. The CDR3 DNA reads TGTGCCTCCTCGGGGGGTTGGAACAATCAGCCCCAGCATTTT. Amino acids: CASSGGWNNQPQHF.

This clonotype occurred a few times. The V gene is TRBV7-9, the J gene TRBJ2-5, with D hard to call. Germline CDR1 reads SEHNR; CDR2 reads FQNEAQ (reference sequence). The CDR3 covers 15 residues. Deletions cut 3 bases from V and 1 base from J, with 12 bases between. The CDR3 nucleotides are TGTGCCAGCAGCTTTTACAGATTGACCCAAGAGACCCAGTACTTC. Translating it yields CASSFYRLTQETQYF.

V is TRBV12-3 or TRBV12-4 and J is TRBJ2-7; D tentatively reads TRBD1 or TRBD2 (5 bases each). The V and J ends lost 2 bases and 3 bases respectively, with 14 bases between them. The CDR3 totals 15 residues. The CDR3 sequence is CASSLSRGAYYEQYF. CDR3 in DNA: TGTGCCAGCAGTTTATCCCGGGGCGCTTACTACGAGCAGTACTTC.

This chain joins TRBV5-1 and TRBJ1-1; D is unresolved. The CDR3 runs 15 residues. V was trimmed by 1 base and J by 7 bases, leaving 17 bases between them. Per the germline V gene, CDR1 is SGHRS and CDR2 is YFSETQ. For the CDR3, the DNA is TGCGCCAGCAGCTTGAATTCCCCCGGACGGAGTGAAGCTTTCTTT. It translates to CASSLNSPGRSEAFF.

The chain combines TRBV12-3 or TRBV12-4 with TRBJ1-1; D perhaps matches TRBD1 (6 bases). The germline V and J ends were trimmed by 3 bases and 5 bases, with 16 bases remaining between them. The CDR3 spans 15 residues. CDR3 residues: CASSLGADVSTEAFF. As DNA, the CDR3 is TGTGCCAGCAGTTTGGGGGCTGACGTTAGTACTGAAGCTTTCTTT.

In this sample, this clonotype turned up many times. The V gene is TRBV6-1, the J gene TRBJ2-3, with 10 bases matching TRBD2. With V trimmed by 5 bases and J by 0 bases, 2 bases remained unmatched. This CDR3 region has 15 residues. Germline V lookup: CDR1 MNHNS, CDR2 SASEGT. DNA for the CDR3: TGTGCCAGCAGTCATAGCGGGGGGAGCACAGATACGCAGTATTTT. As protein: CASSHSGGSTDTQYF.

This clonotype occurred many times. The J gene is TRBJ2-3, the V gene TRBV2; TRBD1 matches 7 bases. The trim removed 9 bases at V and 3 bases at J, leaving 9 bases unmatched. CDR3 length: 14 residues. The germline gives CDR1 SNHLY, CDR2 FYNNEI. CDR3 amino acids: CARDRQGRTDTQYF. The CDR3 DNA reads TGTGCCAGAGATCGACAGGGTAGAACAGATACGCAGTATTTT.